This T cell receptor (beta chain) was observed in a study of T-cell memory formation after mild COVID-19. Whole-study context: Among the donors, TCR clusters were largely specific to each donor. Findings and limits, study-wide: The study found contracting CD4+ clones mainly in CM and EM and contracting CD8+ clones in EMRA. Memory sampled before infection contained some responding clones, suggesting cross-reactive memory joined.

Notes on this clonotype: The antigen is not known.

TCRdb used MiXCR to reprocess the 5' RACE reads, holding one entry per CDR3 protein. The table lists about 250,000 distinct CDR3 sequences, roughly 15% of them singletons, with about 4% in the top ten. This receptor was taken from a man aged 18 to 35 who had mild COVID-19 (a few samples of this study predate the infection). Cell type and time point are not known. The sequencing input was PBMCs or a T cell subset sorted from them (not recorded which).

CDR3: CSASHNRLGLYEQFF. CDR3 DNA sequence: TGCAGTGCTAGCCACAACAGGTTGGGGCTGTATGAGCAGTTCTTC. The chain joins TRBV20-1 to TRBJ2-1, with D perhaps matching TRBD1 (5 bases). CDR1 is DFQATT, CDR2 SNEGSKA, per germline (reference sequence). V was cut by 3 bases and J by 8 bases, with 20 bases left in between. This CDR3 comprises 15 residues.